A selection of T cell receptor beta chains follows, all from one sample in a study of T cells in Graves' hyperthyroidism and ophthalmopathy. MiXCR was run by TCRdb on the multiplex PCR reads, yielding one entry per CDR3 protein. The sample comprises about 530,000 distinct CDR3 sequences, approximately 17% of which are singletons, and roughly a sixth rests with the top ten. The sequenced sample was blood. Receptor source: a woman aged 18-29 years with Graves' ophthalmopathy. Each CDR3 is given with its conserved first and last residue. D genes are given only for firm matches. Size is omitted from some rows. Given values are once, few, many or a class for expanded clones.

TRBV20-1	TRBD1	TRBJ2-2	-	CSAIPRQGAFRELFF	TGCAGTGCAATCCCAAGACAGGGGGCGTTCAGGGAGCTGTTTTTT
TRBV9	TRBD1	TRBJ1-1	-	CASSVVGGVGTEAFF	TGTGCCAGCAGCGTAGTAGGGGGCGTTGGGACTGAAGCTTTCTTT
TRBV5-1	TRBD1	TRBJ2-3	many	CASSFRTGIGTDTQYF	TGCGCCAGCAGCTTTAGGACAGGGATCGGCACAGATACGCAGTATTTT
TRBV10-1	-	TRBJ2-2	-	CASSSLKGNTGELFF	TGCGCCAGCAGTTCACTGAAAGGGAACACCGGGGAGCTGTTTTTT
TRBV2	TRBD1	TRBJ1-5	many	CASSDTGENQPQHF	TGTGCCAGCAGTGACACAGGGGAGAATCAGCCCCAGCATTTT
TRBV5-6	-	TRBJ1-1	many	CASSLLFTEAFF	TGTGCCAGCAGCTTACTTTTTACTGAAGCTTTCTTT
TRBV27	-	TRBJ1-2	-	CASSLCSRGCYGYTF	TGTGCCAGCAGTTTATGTTCCCGGGGTTGTTATGGCTACACCTTC
TRBV6-1	TRBD2	TRBJ2-7	many	CATGTSGGVGKQYF	TGTGCCACCGGTACAAGCGGGGGGGTTGGGAAGCAGTACTTC
TRBV4-3	-	TRBJ2-2	-	CASSQDTVNTGELFF	TGCGCCAGCAGCCAAGATACGGTGAACACCGGGGAGCTGTTTTTT
TRBV12-3/TRBV12-4	TRBD1	TRBJ1-2	many	CASKGASYGYTF	TGTGCCAGCAAGGGGGCCAGCTATGGCTACACCTTC
TRBV5-6	-	TRBJ1-2	many	CASSLGGRGYGYTF	TGTGCCAGCAGCTTGGGGGGGCGAGGCTATGGCTACACCTTC
TRBV20-1	-	TRBJ1-6	-	CSAKGAQSYNSPLHF	TGCAGTGCTAAAGGGGCGCAGTCCTATAATTCACCCCTCCACTTT
TRBV2	TRBD1	TRBJ2-7	many	CASSSSPTGDEQYF	TGTGCCAGCAGTTCGAGTCCTACAGGGGATGAGCAGTACTTC
TRBV7-3	TRBD2	TRBJ2-1	many	CASRGTSSSEQFF	TGTGCCAGCAGAGGGACTAGCTCCTCTGAGCAGTTCTTC
TRBV6-2/TRBV6-3	TRBD2	TRBJ2-5	few	CASSYRRELAETQYF	TGTGCCAGCAGTTACAGGCGGGAGTTAGCCGAGACCCAGTACTTC
TRBV7-3	TRBD2	TRBJ2-6	few	CASSLTSGPVSGANVLTF	TGTGCCAGCAGCTTAACTAGCGGGCCCGTCTCTGGGGCCAACGTCCTGACTTTC
TRBV18	TRBD1	TRBJ1-1	many	CASSQIQGAYTEAFF	TGTGCCAGCTCACAAATACAGGGGGCGTACACTGAAGCTTTCTTT
TRBV6-8	-	TRBJ1-1	-	CASSLVGGEGMNTEAFF	TGTGCCAGCAGTCTAGTCGGGGGAGAAGGTATGAACACTGAAGCTTTCTTT
TRBV28	-	TRBJ1-5	many	CASSFWGQPQHF	TGTGCCAGCAGTTTTTGGGGTCAGCCCCAGCATTTT
TRBV11-2	-	TRBJ2-7	few	CASSLLWDSYEQYF	TGTGCCAGCAGCTTATTGTGGGACTCCTACGAGCAGTACTTC
TRBV2	TRBD1	TRBJ1-2	many	CASSDDRDVGYTF	TGTGCCAGCAGTGACGACAGGGATGTTGGCTACACCTTC
TRBV20-1	-	TRBJ2-2	-	CSASNDRDTGELFF	TGCAGTGCTAGTAATGACAGAGACACCGGGGAGCTGTTTTTT
TRBV7-9	-	TRBJ2-1	-	CASSTLFSDNFKDQKTNEQFF	TGTGCCAGCAGCACATTATTTTCTGACAATTTCAAGGACCAAAAAACAAATGAGCAGTTCTTC
TRBV7-2	TRBD2	TRBJ2-1	few	CASSLPAGTSASSYNEQFF	TGTGCCAGCAGCCTACCCGCCGGGACTAGCGCTAGCTCCTACAATGAGCAGTTCTTC
TRBV20-1	-	TRBJ1-6	many	CSARREDRNSPLHF	TGCAGTGCTAGAAGGGAGGATCGAAATTCACCCCTCCACTTT
TRBV4-3	TRBD1	TRBJ2-7	-	CASSQARTGGYEQYF	TGCGCCAGCAGCCAAGCCCGGACAGGGGGTTACGAGCAGTACTTC
TRBV7-3	-	TRBJ2-2	many	CASSLSTTGELFF	TGTGCCAGCAGCTTATCCACCACCGGGGAGCTGTTTTTT
TRBV9	-	TRBJ1-1	-	CASSRGGSPEAFF	TGTGCCAGCAGTAGGGGGGGGAGCCCTGAAGCTTTCTTT
TRBV6-2/TRBV6-3	-	TRBJ2-7	few	CASSYRIRTFYEQYF	TGTGCCAGCAGTTACAGGATACGGACATTCTACGAGCAGTACTTC
TRBV7-2	-	TRBJ2-3	many	CASSGTTDTQYF	TGTGCCAGCAGCGGGACCACAGATACGCAGTATTTT
TRBV24-1	TRBD1	TRBJ2-3	few	CATGQGHTDTQYF	TGTGCCACCGGACAGGGACACACAGATACGCAGTATTTT
TRBV2	TRBD2	TRBJ2-4	many	CASSPMAGDGSIQYF	TGTGCCAGCAGCCCCATGGCGGGAGACGGGAGCATTCAGTACTTC
TRBV5-5	-	TRBJ2-5	-	CASSQGVGAGLETQYF	TGTGCCAGCAGCCAAGGTGTCGGGGCGGGATTAGAGACCCAGTACTTC
TRBV6-5	TRBD2	TRBJ2-5	many	CASSYSGLAEPQYF	TGTGCCAGCAGTTACTCGGGACTAGCGGAGCCCCAGTACTTC
TRBV24-1	TRBD1	TRBJ2-7	-	CATSDPGTGDEQYF	TGTGCCACCAGTGACCCCGGGACAGGGGACGAGCAGTACTTC
TRBV28	TRBD1	TRBJ1-4	-	CASSSSRTGNGEKLFF	TGTGCCAGCAGTTCCAGCCGGACAGGGAATGGGGAAAAACTGTTTTTT
TRBV3-1	TRBD2	TRBJ2-2	many	CASRGAGGFTGELFF	TGTGCCAGCAGGGGAGCGGGAGGGTTCACCGGGGAGCTGTTTTTT
TRBV4-3	-	TRBJ2-2	-	CASSQFADTGELFF	TGCGCCAGCAGCCAATTCGCTGACACCGGGGAGCTGTTTTTT
TRBV7-6	TRBD1	TRBJ2-3	many	CASSHRGTTDTQYF	TGTGCCAGCAGCCACAGGGGAACCACAGATACGCAGTATTTT
TRBV20-1	TRBD2	TRBJ2-5	-	CSARGGLAGGPRETQYF	TGCAGTGCTAGAGGTGGACTAGCGGGAGGGCCACGGGAGACCCAGTACTTC
TRBV28	-	TRBJ2-7	many	CASSGREGYEQYF	TGTGCCAGCAGTGGCAGGGAAGGATACGAGCAGTACTTC
TRBV2	-	TRBJ1-5	many	CASRRGSNQPQHF	TGTGCCAGTCGAAGGGGAAGCAATCAGCCCCAGCATTTT
TRBV11-2	-	TRBJ1-5	-	CASSVDPTGSQPQHF	TGTGCCAGCAGCGTAGACCCCACAGGGAGTCAGCCCCAGCATTTT
TRBV11-2	TRBD1	TRBJ2-1	many	CASSLGQGRTDEQFF	TGTGCCAGCAGCTTAGGACAGGGGCGCACCGATGAGCAGTTCTTC